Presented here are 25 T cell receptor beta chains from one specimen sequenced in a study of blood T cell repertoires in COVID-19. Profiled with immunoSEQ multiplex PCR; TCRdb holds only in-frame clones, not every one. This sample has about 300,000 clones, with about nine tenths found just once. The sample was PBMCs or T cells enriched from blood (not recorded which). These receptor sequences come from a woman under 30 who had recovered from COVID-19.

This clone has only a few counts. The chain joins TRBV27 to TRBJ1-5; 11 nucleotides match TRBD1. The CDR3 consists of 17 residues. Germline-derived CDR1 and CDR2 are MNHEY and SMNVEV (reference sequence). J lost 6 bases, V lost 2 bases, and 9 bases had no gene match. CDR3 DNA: TGTGCCAGCAGTTTAGATGGTAGGACAGGGGGCAGTCAGCCCCAGCATTTT. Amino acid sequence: CASSLDGRTGGSQPQHF.

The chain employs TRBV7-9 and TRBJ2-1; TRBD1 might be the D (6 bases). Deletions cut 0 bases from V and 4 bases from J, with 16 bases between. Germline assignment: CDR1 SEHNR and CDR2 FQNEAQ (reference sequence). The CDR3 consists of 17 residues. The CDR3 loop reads CASSLAYVRGAYNEQFF. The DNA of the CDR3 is TGTGCCAGCAGCTTAGCGTATGTCAGGGGCGCTTACAATGAGCAGTTCTTC.

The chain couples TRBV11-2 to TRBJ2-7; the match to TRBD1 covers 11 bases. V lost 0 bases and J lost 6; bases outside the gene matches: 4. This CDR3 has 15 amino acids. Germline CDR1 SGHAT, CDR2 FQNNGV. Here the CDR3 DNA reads TGTGCCAGCAGCTTAGAATTGGACAGGGGGCTCGAGCAGTACTTC. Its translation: CASSLELDRGLEQYF.

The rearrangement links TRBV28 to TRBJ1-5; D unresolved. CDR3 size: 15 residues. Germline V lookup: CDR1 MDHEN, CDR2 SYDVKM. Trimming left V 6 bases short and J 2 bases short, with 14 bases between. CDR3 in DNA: TGTGCCAGCAGGGCCCCTGGAGCGGGCAATCAGCCCCAGCATTTT. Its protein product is CASRAPGAGNQPQHF.

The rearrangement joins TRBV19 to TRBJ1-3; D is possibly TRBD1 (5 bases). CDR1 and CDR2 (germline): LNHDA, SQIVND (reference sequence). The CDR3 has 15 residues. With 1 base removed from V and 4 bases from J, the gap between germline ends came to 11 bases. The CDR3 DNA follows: TGTGCCAGTAGTATAGGCGGGGGACGCGGAAACACCATATATTTT. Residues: CASSIGGGRGNTIYF.

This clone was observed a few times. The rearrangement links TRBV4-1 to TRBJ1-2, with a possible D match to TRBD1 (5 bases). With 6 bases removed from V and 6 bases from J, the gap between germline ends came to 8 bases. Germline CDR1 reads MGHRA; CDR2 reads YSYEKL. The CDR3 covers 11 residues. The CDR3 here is CASRSDNGYTF. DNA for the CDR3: TGCGCCAGCAGGTCGGACAATGGCTACACCTTC.

In nucleotides, the CDR3 is TGTGCCAGCAGACACGACAGGGGCCGGAACTATGGCTACACCTTC. This codes for CASRHDRGRNYGYTF. V and J are TRBV7-9 and TRBJ1-2; 8 nucleotides line up with TRBD1. The CDR3 covers 15 residues. Trimming removed 6 bases from V and 2 bases from J; junction bases left unmatched: 8. The V gene's germline CDR1 is SEHNR and CDR2 FQNEAQ (reference sequence).

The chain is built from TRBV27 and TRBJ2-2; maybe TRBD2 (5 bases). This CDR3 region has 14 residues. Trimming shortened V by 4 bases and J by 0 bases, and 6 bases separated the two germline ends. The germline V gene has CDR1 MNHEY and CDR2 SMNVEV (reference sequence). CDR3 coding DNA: TGTGCCAGCAGTTCGAGGGCGAACACCGGGGAGCTGTTTTTT. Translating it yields CASSSRANTGELFF.

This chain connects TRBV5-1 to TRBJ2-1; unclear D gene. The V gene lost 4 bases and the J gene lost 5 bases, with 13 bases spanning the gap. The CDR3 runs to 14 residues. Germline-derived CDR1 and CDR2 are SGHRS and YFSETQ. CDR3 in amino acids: CASSKQVIDNEQFF. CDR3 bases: TGCGCCAGCAGCAAGCAGGTGATAGACAATGAGCAGTTCTTC.

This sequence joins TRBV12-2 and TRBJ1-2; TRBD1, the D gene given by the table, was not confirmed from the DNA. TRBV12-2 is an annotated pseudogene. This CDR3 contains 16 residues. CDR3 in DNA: TGTGCAAGTCGCTTAAGCCGGGACAGGGGTTTCTATGGCTACACCTTC. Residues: CASRLSRDRGFYGYTF.

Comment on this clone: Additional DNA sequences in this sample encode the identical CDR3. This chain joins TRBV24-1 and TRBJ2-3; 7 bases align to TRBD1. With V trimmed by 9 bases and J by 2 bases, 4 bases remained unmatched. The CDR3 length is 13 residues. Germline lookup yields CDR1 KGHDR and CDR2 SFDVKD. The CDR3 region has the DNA TGTGCCACCCGGGACAGCCTCACAGATACGCAGTATTTT. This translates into CATRDSLTDTQYF.

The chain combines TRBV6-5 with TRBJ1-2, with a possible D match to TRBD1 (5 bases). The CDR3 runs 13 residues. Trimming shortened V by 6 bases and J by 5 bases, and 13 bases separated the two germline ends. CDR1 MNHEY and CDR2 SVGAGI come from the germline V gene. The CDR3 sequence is CASRETVAYGYTF. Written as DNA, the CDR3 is TGTGCCAGCAGAGAGACAGTAGCTTATGGCTACACCTTC.

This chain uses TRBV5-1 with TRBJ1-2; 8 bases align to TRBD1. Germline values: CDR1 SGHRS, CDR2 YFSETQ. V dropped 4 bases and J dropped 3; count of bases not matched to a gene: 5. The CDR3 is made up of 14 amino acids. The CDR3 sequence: CASSLPQGDYGYTF. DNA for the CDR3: TGCGCCAGCAGCCTACCACAGGGGGACTATGGCTACACCTTC. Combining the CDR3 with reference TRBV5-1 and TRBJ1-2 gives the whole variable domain KAGVTQTPRYLIKTRGQQVTLSCSPISGHRSVSWYQQTPGQGLQFLFEYFSETQRNKGNFPGRFSGRQFSNSRSEMNVSTLELGDSALYLCASSLPQGDYGYTFGSGTRLTVV.

The CDR3 reads CASRGGGDEQYF. As DNA, the CDR3 is TGTGCCAGCAGGGGAGGGGGGGACGAGCAGTACTTC. This chain joins TRBV2 and TRBJ2-7; D might be TRBD2 (7 bases). The CDR3 spans 12 residues. Trimming shortened V by 6 bases and J by 5 bases, and 11 bases separated the two germline ends. In germline, CDR1 is SNHLY, CDR2 FYNNEI.

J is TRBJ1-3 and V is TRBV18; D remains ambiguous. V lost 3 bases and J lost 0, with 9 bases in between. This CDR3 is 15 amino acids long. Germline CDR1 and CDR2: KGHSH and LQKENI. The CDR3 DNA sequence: TGTGCCAGCTCACCGGCAGGCCTCTCTGGAAACACCATATATTTT. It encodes CASSPAGLSGNTIYF.

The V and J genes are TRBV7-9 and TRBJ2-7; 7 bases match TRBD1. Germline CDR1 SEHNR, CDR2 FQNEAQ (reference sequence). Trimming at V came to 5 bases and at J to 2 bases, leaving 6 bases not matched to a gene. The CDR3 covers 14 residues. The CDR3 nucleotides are TGTGCCAGCAGCCAATGGGACAGCACCTACGAGCAGTACTTC. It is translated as CASSQWDSTYEQYF.

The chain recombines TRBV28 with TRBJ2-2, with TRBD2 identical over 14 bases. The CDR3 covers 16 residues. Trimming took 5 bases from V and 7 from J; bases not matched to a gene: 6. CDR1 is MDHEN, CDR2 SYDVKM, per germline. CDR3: CASSRLAGGPDGELFF. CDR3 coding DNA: TGTGCCAGCAGTCGACTAGCGGGAGGGCCTGACGGGGAGCTGTTTTTT.

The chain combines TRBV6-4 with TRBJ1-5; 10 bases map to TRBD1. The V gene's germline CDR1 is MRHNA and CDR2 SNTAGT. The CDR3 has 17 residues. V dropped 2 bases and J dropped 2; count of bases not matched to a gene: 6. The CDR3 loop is CASSDLWTGGGNQPQHF. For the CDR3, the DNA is TGTGCCAGCAGTGACCTTTGGACAGGGGGAGGCAATCAGCCCCAGCATTTT.

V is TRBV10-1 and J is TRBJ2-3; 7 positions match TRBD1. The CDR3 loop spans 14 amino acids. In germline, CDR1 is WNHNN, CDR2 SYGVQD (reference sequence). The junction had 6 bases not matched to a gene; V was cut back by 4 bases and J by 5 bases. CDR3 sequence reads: CASSVYRGGDTQYF. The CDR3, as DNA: TGCGCCAGCAGTGTTTACAGGGGCGGAGATACGCAGTATTTT.

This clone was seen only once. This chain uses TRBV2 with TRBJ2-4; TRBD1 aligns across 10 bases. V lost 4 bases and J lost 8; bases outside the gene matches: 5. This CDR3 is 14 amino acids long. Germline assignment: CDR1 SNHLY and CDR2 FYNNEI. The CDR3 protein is CASSGRDRGDIQYF. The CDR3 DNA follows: TGTGCCAGCAGTGGCCGGGACAGGGGTGACATTCAGTACTTC.

CDR3 sequence: CASALGGGYNEQFF. The CDR3 DNA follows: TGCGCCAGTGCCCTAGGGGGGGGCTACAATGAGCAGTTCTTC. The chain has TRBV10-1 and TRBJ2-1, with D possibly being TRBD2 (7 bases). This CDR3 has 14 amino acids. The V end was cut by 9 bases, the J end by 3 bases, with 15 bases between. From germline, CDR1 is WNHNN and CDR2 SYGVQD (reference sequence).

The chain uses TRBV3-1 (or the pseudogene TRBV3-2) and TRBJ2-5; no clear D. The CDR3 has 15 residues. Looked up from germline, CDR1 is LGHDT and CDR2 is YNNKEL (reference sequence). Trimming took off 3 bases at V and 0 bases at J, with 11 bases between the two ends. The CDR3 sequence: CASSHPLSYQETQYF. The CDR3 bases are TGTGCCAGCAGCCACCCCCTATCGTACCAAGAGACCCAGTACTTC.

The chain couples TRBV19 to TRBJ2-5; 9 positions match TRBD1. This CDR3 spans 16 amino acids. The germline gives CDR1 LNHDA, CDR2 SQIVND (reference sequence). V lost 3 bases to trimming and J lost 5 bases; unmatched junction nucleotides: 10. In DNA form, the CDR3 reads TGTGCCAGTAGTATTTTCTGGGACAGGGACGGCGAGACCCAGTACTTC. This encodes CASSIFWDRDGETQYF.

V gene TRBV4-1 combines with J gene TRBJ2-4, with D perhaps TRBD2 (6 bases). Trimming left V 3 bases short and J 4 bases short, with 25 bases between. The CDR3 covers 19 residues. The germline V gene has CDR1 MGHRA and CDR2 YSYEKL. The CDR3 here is CASSQTLPGLQRSKNIQYF. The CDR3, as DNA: TGCGCCAGCAGCCAGACACTTCCGGGACTCCAGAGGTCGAAAAACATTCAGTACTTC.

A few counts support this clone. This chain's CDR3 is CATSDQTGGDEQYF. In nucleotides, the CDR3 is TGTGCCACCAGTGACCAGACAGGGGGGGACGAGCAGTACTTC. The chain joins TRBV24-1 to TRBJ2-7; 9 positions agree with TRBD1. The CDR3 contains 14 residues. CDR1 is KGHDR, CDR2 SFDVKD, per germline. The ends lost 4 bases at V and 5 bases at J; junction bases unmatched: 5.